The clone carrying this TCR beta chain was recorded a few times. Its target is unknown. The PCR employed 60 Vbeta primers together with 13 Jbeta primers. Sequencing used immunoSEQ multiplex PCR; TCRdb keeps in-frame clones, though not all of them. The sample has around 130,000 clones; around 80% are singletons. This record comes from a study of cytomegalovirus exposure and HLA in healthy donors. Study-level points and caveats: A previous analysis found most TCR beta V segments productive roughly 87% or roughly 30% of the time. The investigators catalogued 150 to 200 TCR beta chains as cytomegalovirus-associated.

The CDR3 has 12 residues. With 3 bases removed from V and 6 bases from J, the gap between germline ends came to 9 bases. CDR1 and CDR2 from the germline V gene are LNHDA and SQIVND (reference sequence). The chain couples TRBV19 to TRBJ2-7, with a weak D call TRBD1 (5 bases). Sequenced material: PBMCs. This receptor was taken from a woman aged 18-29 years in good health and CMV-seropositive. The CDR3 DNA follows: TGTGCCAGTAGTATTGGCAGGGCCGAGCAGTACTTC. Amino acids: CASSIGRAEQYF.